This is a list of T cell receptor beta chains from one sample in a study of Ad26.COV2.S vaccination and SARS-CoV-2 variants. Only in-frame clones appear in the TCRdb table, and some are missing; sequencing was by immunoSEQ multiplex PCR. The table records over 110,000 clones, more than 80% of them present only once. Here the sequenced sample was peripheral blood, taken after recovery from COVID-19. These receptors originate from a human donor who had recovered from COVID-19. CDR3s include the opening cysteine and the closing phenylalanine or tryptophan. A D gene is named only where the DNA matches it firmly. Some rows mark clone size as missing; the rest say once, few, many or name a class of expanded clone.

CDR3aa | CDR3nt | j_gene | d_gene | abundance | v_gene
CASSVGVSNQPQHF | TGTGCCAGCAGCGTAGGGGTTAGCAATCAGCCCCAGCATTTT | TRBJ1-5 | NA | NA | TRBV9
CASSSTDDVGGYTF | TGTGCCAGCAGTTCAACCGACGACGTAGGTGGCTACACCTTC | TRBJ1-2 | NA | few | TRBV7-9
CASSLIGTGRADTQYF | TGTGCCAGCAGTTTAATAGGGACGGGGCGGGCAGATACGCAGTATTTT | TRBJ2-3 | NA | once | TRBV28
CASSDGTGGIGELFF | TGCGCCAGCAGTGACGGAACAGGGGGGATCGGGGAGCTGTTTTTT | TRBJ2-2 | TRBD1 | NA | TRBV10-1
CASSLAYYSNQPQHF | TGTGCCAGCAGCTTAGCCTACTATAGCAATCAGCCCCAGCATTTT | TRBJ1-5 | NA | NA | TRBV7-8
CASSQEEAGAGNTIYF | TGTGCCAGCAGCCAAGAGGAGGCCGGGGCTGGAAACACCATATATTTT | TRBJ1-3 | NA | NA | TRBV3-1/TRBV3-2
CASSPKLAGSYEQYF | TGCGCCAGCAGCCCCAAACTAGCGGGATCCTACGAGCAGTACTTC | TRBJ2-7 | TRBD2 | NA | TRBV5-1
CASSLGLEGTGELFF | TGTGCCAGTAGTCTTGGCCTAGAGGGCACCGGGGAGCTGTTTTTT | TRBJ2-2 | NA | NA | TRBV19
CASSKRGLAELTGELFF | TGTGCCAGCAGCAAAAGAGGTTTAGCTGAGTTGACCGGGGAGCTGTTTTTT | TRBJ2-2 | NA | NA | TRBV21-1
CARSLYAGHGNTIYF | TGTGCCAGAAGCTTGTACGCTGGGCATGGAAACACCATATATTTT | TRBJ1-3 | NA | NA | TRBV5-3
CASSYSRGTDNSPLHF | TGTGCCAGCAGTTACTCGAGAGGGACAGATAATTCACCCCTCCACTTT | TRBJ1-6 | TRBD1 | NA | TRBV6-2/TRBV6-3
CASRQGLGNQPQHF | TGTGCCAGTAGACAGGGTTTGGGCAATCAGCCCCAGCATTTT | TRBJ1-5 | NA | NA | TRBV19
CATRPGPSNEKLFF | TGTGCCACCAGGCCCGGACCGTCTAATGAAAAACTGTTTTTT | TRBJ1-4 | NA | NA | TRBV15
CASSKLPGQGADGNTIYF | TGTGCCAGCAGCAAATTGCCGGGACAGGGGGCGGATGGAAACACCATATATTTT | TRBJ1-3 | TRBD1 | NA | TRBV7-2
CASSQSDRGSDEQYF | TGCGCCAGCAGTCAATCAGACAGGGGTAGCGACGAGCAGTACTTC | TRBJ2-7 | TRBD1 | NA | TRBV23-1
CASSFSRDTQYF | TGTGCCAGCAGTTTCTCGAGAGATACGCAGTATTTT | TRBJ2-3 | NA | NA | TRBV6-5
CASRSPGRMNTEAFF | TGTGCCAGTAGGAGCCCGGGACGGATGAACACTGAAGCTTTCTTT | TRBJ1-1 | NA | NA | TRBV19
CASSLPQGRGYTF | TGTGCCAGCAGTTTACCCCAGGGAAGGGGCTACACCTTC | TRBJ1-2 | NA | NA | TRBV28
CAWKLGQGDQPQHF | TGTGCCTGGAAACTCGGACAGGGAGATCAGCCCCAGCATTTT | TRBJ1-5 | TRBD1 | NA | TRBV30
CASSDSSYEQYF | TGTGCCAGTAGCGACAGCTCCTACGAGCAGTACTTC | TRBJ2-7 | NA | NA | TRBV19
CASSLGPIMTYEQYF | TGTGCCAGCAGCTTGGGACCGATTATGACCTACGAGCAGTACTTC | TRBJ2-7 | NA | NA | TRBV7-8
CASSHDRGTEAFF | TGCGCCAGCAGCCATGACAGGGGTACTGAAGCTTTCTTT | TRBJ1-1 | TRBD1 | NA | TRBV4-3
CASGLDEAPQHF | TGTGCTAGTGGTTTGGACGAGGCGCCCCAGCATTTT | TRBJ1-5 | NA | NA | TRBV12-5
CASSPFTGMLAALNSPLHF | TGTGCCAGCAGTCCCTTTACAGGGATGCTTGCGGCCCTGAATTCACCCCTCCACTTT | TRBJ1-6 | NA | once | TRBV27
CASSSSSGYNEQFF | TGTGCCAGCAGCTCTTCTAGCGGGTACAATGAGCAGTTCTTC | TRBJ2-1 | TRBD2 | many | TRBV7-2
CASSLGESNEKLFF | TGCGCCAGCAGCTTGGGAGAGAGTAATGAAAAACTGTTTTTT | TRBJ1-4 | NA | NA | TRBV5-1
CASRNRVNQPQHF | TGTGCCAGTAGGAACAGGGTCAATCAGCCCCAGCATTTT | TRBJ1-5 | NA | NA | TRBV19
CASSQWTGSAYEQYF | TGTGCCAGCAGTCAATGGACAGGTTCAGCCTACGAGCAGTACTTC | TRBJ2-7 | TRBD1 | once | TRBV28
CASSPGRINQPQHF | TGTGCCAGTAGTCCGGGCAGGATCAATCAGCCCCAGCATTTT | TRBJ1-5 | NA | few | TRBV19
CASSQLGANYGYTF | TGTGCCAGCAGCCAATTGGGAGCTAACTATGGCTACACCTTC | TRBJ1-2 | NA | NA | TRBV16
CASSLVRASEQYF | TGTGCCAGCAGCTTGGTGCGGGCGAGCGAGCAGTACTTC | TRBJ2-7 | NA | NA | TRBV5-6
CASILGNSNTEAFF | TGTGCCAGCATCCTAGGAAATTCGAACACTGAAGCTTTCTTT | TRBJ1-1 | NA | NA | TRBV7-6
CASSLTGVWGVSGNTIYF | TGTGCCAGCAGTTTGACCGGGGTCTGGGGTGTCTCTGGAAACACCATATATTTT | TRBJ1-3 | NA | NA | TRBV28
CASSTPRDTSYEQYF | TGTGCCAGCAGTACACCCCGGGACACCTCCTACGAGCAGTACTTC | TRBJ2-7 | NA | NA | TRBV28
CASRAKTGQNSPLHF | TGTGCCAGCAGGGCCAAGACAGGGCAGAATTCACCCCTCCACTTT | TRBJ1-6 | TRBD1 | NA | TRBV11-2
CASSETVVNEKLFF | TGTGCCAGCAGCGAGACGGTAGTAAATGAAAAACTGTTTTTT | TRBJ1-4 | NA | NA | TRBV6-5
CASMGQGANGYTF | TGCGCCAGCATGGGGCAGGGGGCGAATGGCTACACCTTC | TRBJ1-2 | TRBD1 | NA | TRBV5-1
CSVAIQGRTYEQYF | TGCAGCGTTGCAATACAGGGACGGACCTACGAGCAGTACTTC | TRBJ2-7 | NA | NA | TRBV29-1
CASGVGLAGTYEQYF | TGTGCTAGTGGGGTAGGACTAGCGGGAACCTACGAGCAGTACTTC | TRBJ2-7 | TRBD2 | NA | TRBV12-5
CATSRGQGRSPLHF | TGTGCCACCAGCCGCGGACAGGGACGGTCACCCCTCCACTTT | TRBJ1-6 | TRBD1 | NA | TRBV15
CSASKGRDSNTEAFF | TGCAGTGCTAGTAAGGGCAGGGATTCGAACACTGAAGCTTTCTTT | TRBJ1-1 | NA | NA | TRBV20-1
CASSYREGNTEAFF | TGTGCCAGCAGTTACAGGGAAGGGAACACTGAAGCTTTCTTT | TRBJ1-1 | NA | NA | TRBV27